The rows below give T cell receptor beta chains drawn from one sample of a study of shared clonotypes between healthy human individuals. Assay: immunoSEQ multiplex PCR; the TCRdb copy retains only in-frame clones and omits some. The table lists roughly 1,100,000 clones, more than 65% of them singletons, with roughly 1.5% in the top ten. Input material: memory CD4+ T cells sorted from blood. These receptors were taken from a man in his late teens or twenties in good health. CDR3s leave out the opening cysteine and the closing phenylalanine or tryptophan. D genes are given only for firm matches.

j_call d_call v_call cdr3_aa
TRBJ2-7 TRBD2 TRBV5-6 ASSLAPSGYYEQY
TRBJ1-1 TRBD1 TRBV6-5 ASSLQGGGTEAF
TRBJ1-5 - TRBV6-6 ASSLFRVPNQPQH
TRBJ1-5 - TRBV28 ASSAYQPQH
TRBJ2-2 - TRBV5-1 ASSLGIGSAGELF
TRBJ1-3 - TRBV4-2 ASSQEGQGPGNTIY
TRBJ1-2 - TRBV5-1 ASSQGPSAAGYT
TRBJ1-2 - TRBV27 ASSFGANYGYT
TRBJ2-5 TRBD1 TRBV30 AWITDRTGTQY
TRBJ2-5 TRBD2 TRBV7-9 ASNPGGGETQY
TRBJ1-5 - TRBV6-6 ASSFRARENQPQH
TRBJ1-4 - TRBV23-1 ASSQSDLGHSLRACEKLF
TRBJ2-7 TRBD2 TRBV5-6 ASRPRVAGGYEQY
TRBJ1-4 - TRBV15 ATTLRGGDEKLF
TRBJ2-5 - TRBV10-3 AISGGREETQY
TRBJ2-1 TRBD2 TRBV5-1 ASSLGLPGTSVSNEQF
TRBJ2-6 - TRBV6-1 ASSEYGHSWPGANVLT
TRBJ2-3 - TRBV5-8 ASSFRTDTQY
TRBJ2-5 - TRBV5-4 ASISSPGETQY